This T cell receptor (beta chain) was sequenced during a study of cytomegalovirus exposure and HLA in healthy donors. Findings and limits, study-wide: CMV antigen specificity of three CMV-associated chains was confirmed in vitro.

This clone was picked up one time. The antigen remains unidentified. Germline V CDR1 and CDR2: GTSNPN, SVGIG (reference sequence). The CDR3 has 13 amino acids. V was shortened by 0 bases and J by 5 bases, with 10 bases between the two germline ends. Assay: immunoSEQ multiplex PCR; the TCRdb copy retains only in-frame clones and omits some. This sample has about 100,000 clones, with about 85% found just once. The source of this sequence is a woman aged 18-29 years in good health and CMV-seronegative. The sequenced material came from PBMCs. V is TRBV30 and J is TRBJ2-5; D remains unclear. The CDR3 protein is CAWSVYSLETQYF. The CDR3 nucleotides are TGTGCCTGGAGTGTCTATAGCTTGGAGACCCAGTACTTC.